The clone carrying this TCR beta chain was seen at least ten times. This entry is derived from a study of T cell repertoires in cytomegalovirus infection. As for the study in general: Indications of both CMV infection and matching HLA type were provided by public TCR beta signatures.

Each CDR3 protein gets one entry after TCRdb re-called the reads with MiXCR. The sample has 200,000 to 250,000 distinct CDR3 sequences, 20% to 25% seen once; the top ten hold roughly 18%. Sequencing used CD8+ T cells from PBMCs. The sequence was collected from a human donor in good health (CMV status not recorded). Some clones in this sample may be carry-over from other donors' samples.

CDR3 DNA: TGTGCCAGCAGCTTAGTCGGGGGGCAGGGAGATACGCAGTATTTT. As protein: CASSLVGGQGDTQYF. The gene calls are TRBV7-9 and TRBJ2-3; tentatively, D is TRBD2 (7 bases). Germline V gives CDR1 SEHNR, CDR2 FQNEAQ (reference sequence). The length of the CDR3 is 15 residues. Trimming pared 1 base from V and 5 bases from J, leaving 13 bases between. The full variable domain, completed using reference TRBV7-9 and TRBJ2-3, is DTGVSQNPRHKITKRGQNVTFRCDPISEHNRLYWYRQTLGQGPEFLTYFQNEAQLEKSRLLSDRFSAERPKGSFSTLEIQRTEQGDSAMYLCASSLVGGQGDTQYFGPGTRLTVL.